Listed below are T cell receptor beta chains from one sample, sequenced in a study of T cell responses to AZD1222 COVID-19 vaccine. Using immunoSEQ multiplex PCR, the repertoire was profiled, and TCRdb retains in-frame clones only, with some absent. The sample has 130,000 to 150,000 clones, roughly 89% seen once. The source material was peripheral blood, sampled on day 0 of AZD1222 vaccination. These receptor sequences come from an adult in good health. Both conserved end residues are part of each CDR3. The D gene is left open where the match is weak. The size field is filled for only some rows; it gives once, few, many or a size class.

>once|TRBJ2-1|TRBV5-4|.
CASSLASNEQFF
TGTGCCAGCAGCTTGGCCAGCAATGAGCAGTTCTTC
>.|TRBJ1-5|TRBV9|.
CASSTFGGSNQPQHF
TGTGCCAGCAGCACCTTCGGGGGTAGCAATCAGCCCCAGCATTTT
>.|TRBJ2-1|TRBV11-3|.
CASSLDPGTGSGEQFF
TGTGCCAGCAGCTTAGACCCCGGGACCGGGTCGGGTGAGCAGTTCTTC
>.|TRBJ1-2|TRBV9|.
CASSVGQGNYGYTF
TGTGCCAGCAGCGTAGGTCAGGGGAACTATGGCTACACCTTC
>.|TRBJ2-7|TRBV15|.
CATSTRRMRGTEQYF
TGTGCCACCAGCACCAGAAGGATGAGGGGAACCGAGCAGTACTTC
>.|TRBJ2-7|TRBV21-1|.
CASSTLGLWTVSYEQYF
TGTGCCAGCAGCACGCTCGGGCTCTGGACGGTATCCTACGAGCAGTACTTC
>.|TRBJ1-4|TRBV6-5|.
CASRAGTTDEKLFF
TGTGCCAGCAGGGCGGGGACAACCGATGAAAAACTGTTTTTT
>.|TRBJ1-5|TRBV15|.
CATSSLYSNQPQHF
TGTGCCACCAGCAGCTTGTATAGCAATCAGCCCCAGCATTTT
>.|TRBJ2-2|TRBV5-1|.
CASRADALNTGELFF
TGCGCCAGCAGGGCCGACGCTTTGAACACCGGGGAGCTGTTTTTT
>.|TRBJ2-1|TRBV4-2|TRBD2
CASSQGGAGGNEQFF
TGTGCCAGCAGCCAAGGGGGCGCGGGAGGGAATGAGCAGTTCTTC
>.|TRBJ1-6|TRBV30|.
CAWSVLFDSNSPLHF
TGTGCCTGGAGTGTACTTTTCGACTCTAATTCACCCCTCCACTTT